Below are 27 T cell receptor beta chains sequenced from a single sample in a study of identical twins (dated by TCRdb to about 2016). Library preparation used 5' RACE. TCRdb lists the instrument as Illumina HiSeq 2000. TCRdb reanalyzed the raw reads on its own, using fastp at Q25 for trimming and MiXCR for clone calling, and kept in-frame beta chains. Each entry merges the rows of one CDR3 protein and shows their most common DNA and genes. This sample gives hundreds of thousands of distinct CDR3 sequences in total; approximately 13% of them show up just once. The biggest ten clones account for more than 6% of the sample. The same data also contributed to another study, on yellow fever vaccine responses in identical twins.

Source material: CD8+ T cells sorted from blood. All receptors come from a young woman in good health.

This clonotype was picked up a small number of times. The chain joins TRBV2 to TRBJ1-1; D is undetermined. V was pared by 7 bases and J by 11 bases, with 14 bases between. Germline CDR1 is SNHLY and CDR2 is FYNNEI. The CDR3 has 11 amino acids. CDR3 region: CASKIGQAAFF. As DNA, the CDR3 is TGTGCCAGCAAAATCGGGCAAGCTGCTTTCTTT. The variable domain in full, with the rest retrieved from reference TRBV2 and TRBJ1-1, is EPEVTQTPSHQVTQMGQEVILRCVPISNHLYFYWYRQILGQKVEFLVSFYNNEISEKSEIFDDQFSVERPDGSNFTLKIRSTKLEDSAMYFCASKIGQAAFFGQGTRLTVV.

This clonotype has ten or more counts. This chain connects TRBV12-3 or TRBV12-4 to TRBJ2-3; TRBD1 agrees at 10 bases. The CDR3 totals 15 residues. Trimming at V came to 5 bases and at J to 2 bases, leaving 4 bases not matched to a gene. CDR3 sequence: CASSAGTGDTDTQYF. CDR3 bases: TGTGCCAGCAGTGCCGGGACAGGGGACACAGATACGCAGTATTTT.

This clonotype was seen more than once but under ten times. This rearrangement joins TRBV3-1 to TRBJ2-1, with 7 bases aligning to TRBD2. The V and J ends lost 1 base and 4 bases, in that order; junction bases with no gene match: 4. From germline, CDR1 is LGHDT and CDR2 YNNKEL (reference sequence). The CDR3 spans 15 residues. CDR3 protein: CASSQAGGVYNEQFF. Here the CDR3 DNA reads TGTGCCAGCAGCCAAGCGGGGGGAGTGTACAATGAGCAGTTCTTC.

The rearrangement joins TRBV28 to TRBJ2-7; TRBD1 matches at 8 bases. J was trimmed by 5 bases and V by 5 bases; bases with no gene match: 20. Germline V lookup: CDR1 MDHEN, CDR2 SYDVKM. CDR3 length: 18 residues. Written as DNA, the CDR3 is TGTGCCAGCAGTCCCAAGCCCGTGGTGTGGGACAGGTCCCACGAGCAGTACTTC. It translates to CASSPKPVVWDRSHEQYF. The whole variable domain, filled in from reference TRBV28 and TRBJ2-7, reads DVKVTQSSRYLVKRTGEKVFLECVQDMDHENMFWYRQDPGLGLRLIYFSYDVKMKEKGDIPEGYSVSREKKERFSLILESASTNQTSMYLCASSPKPVVWDRSHEQYFGPGTRLTVT.

The chain is built from TRBV4-2 and TRBJ2-6, with D perhaps matching TRBD1 (6 bases). The CDR3 runs 18 residues. The germline V and J ends were trimmed by 0 bases and 0 bases, with 12 bases remaining between them. Germline-derived CDR1 and CDR2 are LGHNA and YNFKEQ. Here the CDR3 DNA reads TGTGCCAGCAGCCAAGAACAGGGCCCCCTCTCTGGGGCCAACGTCCTGACTTTC. Translation gives CASSQEQGPLSGANVLTF.

The chain's CDR3 is CATSRDRAGASNIQYF. The DNA for the CDR3 is TGTGCCACCAGCAGAGATCGAGCGGGAGCATCAAACATTCAGTACTTC. J is TRBJ2-4 and V is TRBV15, with 8 bases lining up with TRBD2. Germline assignment: CDR1 LNHNV and CDR2 YYDKDF (reference sequence). The CDR3 is 16 amino acids. Germline trimming cut 0 bases from V and 6 bases from J; bases unmatched to any gene: 7.

In this sample, this clonotype turned up a few times. V usage is TRBV27 and J usage is TRBJ2-1; no definite D call. Germline V gives CDR1 MNHEY, CDR2 SMNVEV (reference sequence). The CDR3 has 16 amino acids. V lost 6 bases to trimming and J lost 4 bases, with 19 bases between them. The DNA for the CDR3 is TGTGCCAGCAGCTCCTCGAACTCTCGGCCTTACAATGAGCAGTTCTTC. Amino acid sequence: CASSSSNSRPYNEQFF.

This clonotype has only a few counts. This chain connects TRBV27 to TRBJ2-3, with 12 bases matching TRBD2. This CDR3 comprises 16 residues. Germline V gene sequence: CDR1 MNHEY, CDR2 SMNVEV (reference sequence). After removal of 7 bases from V and 2 bases from J, the junction contained 7 bases not matched to a gene. CDR3 nucleotide sequence: TGTGCCAGCAAACCGGGACTAGCGGGCCTCACAGATACGCAGTATTTT. Translating gives CASKPGLAGLTDTQYF.

J is TRBJ1-1 and V is TRBV5-8, with D possibly being TRBD1 (5 bases). The CDR3 extends over 15 amino acids. The V and J ends lost 2 bases and 1 base respectively, with 12 bases between them. Germline V lookup: CDR1 SGHTS, CDR2 YDEGEE. The CDR3 sequence: CASSFGAGGNTEAFF. CDR3 DNA sequence: TGTGCCAGCAGCTTCGGGGCGGGCGGGAACACTGAAGCTTTCTTT.

This clonotype was seen ten or more times. V gene TRBV12-3 or TRBV12-4 combines with J gene TRBJ1-3; no clear D gene. The CDR3 extends over 11 amino acids. Trimming removed 7 bases at V and 4 bases at J, with 5 bases between. The CDR3 bases are TGTGCCAGCACAGGAGGAAACACCATATATTTT. Residues: CASTGGNTIYF.

This clonotype has more than one count but fewer than ten. The chain links TRBV15 to TRBJ2-5, with D hard to call. From germline, CDR1 is LNHNV and CDR2 YYDKDF (reference sequence). The V end lost 1 base, the J end lost 4 bases, and 4 bases lay between the germline ends. The CDR3 has 12 amino acids. The CDR3 nucleotides are TGTGCCACCAGCAGAGGGCTAGAGACCCAGTACTTC. Translating it yields CATSRGLETQYF.

In this sample, this clonotype turned up many times. The chain employs TRBV9 and TRBJ2-1; TRBD2 agrees at 9 bases. Germline loops: CDR1 SGDLS, CDR2 YYNGEE. V was pared by 0 bases and J by 0 bases, with 1 base of the junction left unmatched. This CDR3 is 16 amino acids long. Here the CDR3 reads CASSVASGASYNEQFF. The CDR3 nucleotides are TGTGCCAGCAGCGTAGCTAGCGGGGCCTCCTACAATGAGCAGTTCTTC.

The chain recombines TRBV25-1 with TRBJ1-2; D uncertain. V dropped 11 bases and J dropped 0 bases, with 7 bases sitting between them. Per the germline V gene, CDR1 is MGHDK and CDR2 is SYGVNS. CDR3 length: 11 residues. DNA of the CDR3: TGTGCCGGGCGCGCTAACTATGGCTACACCTTC. Its translation is CAGRANYGYTF.

This clonotype has ten or more counts. The chain is built from TRBV7-8 and TRBJ2-7, with D perhaps matching TRBD1 (5 bases). The germline V gene has CDR1 SGHVS and CDR2 FQNEAQ. The V gene lost 3 bases and the J gene lost 5 bases, with 11 bases spanning the gap. CDR3 length: 13 amino acids. The CDR3 loop is CASSFRAADEQYV. CDR3 DNA: TGTGCCAGCAGCTTCAGGGCGGCGGACGAGCAGTACGTC.

This clonotype was observed at least ten times. The chain joins TRBV11-1 to TRBJ2-3; tentatively, D is TRBD1 or TRBD2 (5 bases each). V was pared by 0 bases and J by 3 bases, with 22 bases between. CDR1 is SGHAT, CDR2 FQDESV, per germline (reference sequence). The CDR3 covers 19 residues. The chain's CDR3 is CASSLAASGPEVPTDTQYF. CDR3 coding DNA: TGTGCCAGCAGCTTAGCGGCGTCGGGACCCGAGGTTCCAACAGATACGCAGTATTTT.

The chain links TRBV7-3 to TRBJ2-1; 13 nucleotides agree with TRBD2. The V gene's germline CDR1 is SGHTA and CDR2 FQGTGA. CDR3 size: 16 residues. With 5 bases clipped from V and 8 bases from J, the junction kept 9 bases outside the gene matches. The CDR3 spells CASSIGTSGIVDEQFF. CDR3 bases: TGTGCCAGCAGCATTGGGACTAGCGGGATAGTCGATGAGCAGTTCTTC.

The sample holds many counts of this clonotype. The rearrangement links TRBV12-3 or TRBV12-4 to TRBJ1-1; the D gene is possibly TRBD1 (5 bases). V lost 2 bases, J lost 5 bases, and 15 bases lay in between. This CDR3 has 15 residues. DNA of the CDR3: TGTGCCAGCAGTTTACTAGGAGGGGATATTACTGAAGCTTTCTTT. This sequence encodes CASSLLGGDITEAFF.

This clonotype was seen only a few times. The chain recombines TRBV6-5 with TRBJ2-7; a weak D match, TRBD2 (6 bases). CDR3 length: 15 amino acids. Trimming left V 6 bases short and J 1 base short, with 16 bases between. Germline CDR1 is MNHEY and CDR2 is SVGAGI. CDR3 loop: CASRLGSSTSYEQYF. As DNA, the CDR3 is TGTGCCAGCAGACTCGGGAGCTCCACATCCTACGAGCAGTACTTC.

This clonotype came up once. V and J are TRBV7-2 and TRBJ2-5; TRBD2 aligns across 13 bases. CDR3 length: 16 residues. With V trimmed by 7 bases and J by 3 bases, 8 bases remained unmatched. Germline CDR1 reads SGHTA; CDR2 reads FQGNSA. The CDR3 DNA reads as TGTGCCAGCAACGAACCGGGACTAGCGGGGAAAGAGACCCAGTACTTC. It yields the protein CASNEPGLAGKETQYF.

This clonotype was picked up a small number of times. This chain joins TRBV7-9 and TRBJ2-5; a weak D match, TRBD2 (5 bases). V was shortened by 3 bases and J by 5 bases, with 16 bases between the two germline ends. CDR1 and CDR2 (germline): SEHNR, FQNEAQ (reference sequence). The CDR3 has 15 residues. The CDR3, as DNA: TGTGCCAGCAGCTTTTTTATCGCGGGTATCGAGACCCAGTACTTC. Encoded protein: CASSFFIAGIETQYF.

The chain combines TRBV2 with TRBJ2-2, with 7 bases lining up with TRBD1. CDR1 SNHLY and CDR2 FYNNEI come from the germline V gene. The trim removed 4 bases at V and 0 bases at J, leaving 2 bases unmatched. CDR3 length equals 15 residues. CDR3: CASSVGQPNTGELFF. Written as DNA, the CDR3 is TGTGCCAGCAGTGTGGGACAGCCGAACACCGGGGAGCTGTTTTTT.

This clonotype was recorded at least ten times. V is TRBV14 and J is TRBJ2-1; 10 bases are shared with TRBD2. The germline V gene has CDR1 SGHDN and CDR2 FVKESK. V lost 3 bases and J lost 9; bases outside the gene matches: 8. This CDR3 region has 15 residues. This CDR3 is CASSHLAGVLGEQFF. CDR3 DNA sequence: TGTGCCAGCAGCCATCTAGCGGGAGTATTAGGTGAGCAGTTCTTC.

This clonotype has only a few counts. A much larger clone is a single base away; this may be a read error. The genes are TRBV12-3 or TRBV12-4 and TRBJ2-5; D is ambiguous. The CDR3 contains 11 residues. V shed 3 bases and J shed 5 bases, with 4 bases lying between them. This chain's CDR3 is CASSFWETQYF. The DNA for the CDR3 is TGTGCCAGCAGTTTTTGGGAGACCCAGTACTTC.

This clonotype was recorded many times. This sequence joins TRBV7-2 and TRBJ2-1; 8 nucleotides align to TRBD2. V shed 0 bases, J shed 3 bases, and the junction held 4 bases outside the gene matches. CDR3 length equals 16 residues. Germline loops: CDR1 SGHTA, CDR2 FQGNSA. The CDR3 sequence is CASSLALAGYYNEQFF. CDR3 nucleotides: TGTGCCAGCAGCTTAGCGCTAGCGGGCTACTACAATGAGCAGTTCTTC.

V and J are TRBV13 and TRBJ2-7; D not certain. The CDR3 covers 14 residues. Trimming removed 1 base at V and 0 bases at J, with 7 bases between. Germline V CDR1 and CDR2: PRHDT, FYEKMQ (reference sequence). In nucleotides, the CDR3 is TGTGCCAGCAGCTTAGTACTAAACTCCTACGAGCAGTACTTC. Translation: CASSLVLNSYEQYF.

The table lists this clonotype with many counts. This chain links TRBV20-1 with TRBJ2-2; D is unresolved. The V end lost 3 bases, the J end lost 5 bases, and 10 bases lay between the germline ends. This CDR3 has 13 residues. The germline gives CDR1 DFQATT, CDR2 SNEGSKA (reference sequence). The CDR3 region is CSARGELTGELFF. DNA for the CDR3: TGCAGTGCTAGGGGCGAACTAACCGGGGAGCTGTTTTTT.

In regard to this clonotype: At one of its ends the junction is not consistent with the germline gene, which may arise from a read error. The chain links TRBV20-1 to TRBJ2-2; 7 bases align to TRBD2. This CDR3 is built from 16 residues. CDR1 and CDR2 (germline): DFQATT, SNEGSKA (reference sequence). The CDR3 reads CSARAQRGANTGELYF. CDR3 nucleotide sequence: TGCAGTGCTAGAGCACAGCGGGGAGCGAACACCGGGGAGCTGTATTTT.